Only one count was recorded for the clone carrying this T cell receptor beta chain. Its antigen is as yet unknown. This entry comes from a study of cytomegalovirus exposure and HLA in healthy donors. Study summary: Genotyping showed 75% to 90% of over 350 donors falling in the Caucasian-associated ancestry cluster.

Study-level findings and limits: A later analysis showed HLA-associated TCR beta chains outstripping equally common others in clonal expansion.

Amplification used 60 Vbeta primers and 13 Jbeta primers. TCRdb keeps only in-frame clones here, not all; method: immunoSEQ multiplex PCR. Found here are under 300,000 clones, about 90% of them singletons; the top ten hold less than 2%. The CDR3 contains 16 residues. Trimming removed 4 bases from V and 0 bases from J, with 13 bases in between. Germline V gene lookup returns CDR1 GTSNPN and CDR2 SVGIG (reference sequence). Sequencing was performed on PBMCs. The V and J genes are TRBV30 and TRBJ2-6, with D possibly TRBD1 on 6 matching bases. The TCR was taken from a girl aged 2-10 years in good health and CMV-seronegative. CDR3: CAWTQGISSGANVLTF. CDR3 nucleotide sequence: TGTGCCTGGACACAGGGTATTAGCTCTGGGGCCAACGTCCTGACTTTC.